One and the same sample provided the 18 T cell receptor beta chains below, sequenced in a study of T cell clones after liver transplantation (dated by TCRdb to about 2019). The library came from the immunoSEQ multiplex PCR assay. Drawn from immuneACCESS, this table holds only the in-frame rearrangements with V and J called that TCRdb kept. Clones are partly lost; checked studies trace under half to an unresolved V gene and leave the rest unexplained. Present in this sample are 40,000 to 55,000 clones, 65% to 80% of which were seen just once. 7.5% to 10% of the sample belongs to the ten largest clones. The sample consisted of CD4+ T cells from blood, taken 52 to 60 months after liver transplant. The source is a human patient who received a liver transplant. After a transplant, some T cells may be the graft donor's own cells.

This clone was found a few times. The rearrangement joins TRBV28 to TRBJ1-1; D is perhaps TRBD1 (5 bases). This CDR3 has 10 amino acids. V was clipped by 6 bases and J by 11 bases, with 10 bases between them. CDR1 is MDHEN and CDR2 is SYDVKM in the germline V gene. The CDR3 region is CASSQGRAFF. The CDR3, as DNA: TGTGCCAGCAGCCAGGGCCGGGCTTTCTTT.

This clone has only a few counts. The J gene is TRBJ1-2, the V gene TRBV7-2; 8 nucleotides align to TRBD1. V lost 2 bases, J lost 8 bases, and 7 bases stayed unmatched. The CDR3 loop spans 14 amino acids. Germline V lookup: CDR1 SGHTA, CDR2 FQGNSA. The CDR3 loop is CASSLNQGAGGYTF. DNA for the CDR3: TGTGCCAGCAGCTTAAATCAGGGGGCAGGAGGCTACACCTTC.

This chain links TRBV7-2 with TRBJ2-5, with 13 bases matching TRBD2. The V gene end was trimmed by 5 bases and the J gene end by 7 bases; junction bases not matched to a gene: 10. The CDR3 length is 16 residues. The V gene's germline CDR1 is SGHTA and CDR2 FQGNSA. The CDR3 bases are TGTGCCAGCAGCCGGACTAGCGGGGGAACCCCTGGGACCCAGTACTTC. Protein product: CASSRTSGGTPGTQYF.

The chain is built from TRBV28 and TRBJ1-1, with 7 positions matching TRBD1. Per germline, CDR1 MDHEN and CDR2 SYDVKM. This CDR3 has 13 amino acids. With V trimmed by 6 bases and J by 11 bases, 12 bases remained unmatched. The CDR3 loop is CASSIHETGLAFF. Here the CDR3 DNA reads TGTGCCAGCAGCATCCATGAGACAGGGTTGGCTTTCTTT.

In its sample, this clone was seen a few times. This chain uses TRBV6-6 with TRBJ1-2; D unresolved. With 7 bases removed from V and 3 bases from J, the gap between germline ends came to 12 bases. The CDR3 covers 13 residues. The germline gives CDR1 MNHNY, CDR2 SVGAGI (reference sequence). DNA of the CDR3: TGTGCCAGCACGGACGGAAAGGACTATGGCTACACCTTC. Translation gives CASTDGKDYGYTF.

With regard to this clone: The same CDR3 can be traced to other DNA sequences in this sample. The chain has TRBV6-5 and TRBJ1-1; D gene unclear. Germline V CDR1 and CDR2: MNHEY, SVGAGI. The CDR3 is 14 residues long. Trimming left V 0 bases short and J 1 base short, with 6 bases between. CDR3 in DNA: TGTGCCAGCAGTTACTCAACCGGGAACACTGAAGCTTTCTTT. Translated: CASSYSTGNTEAFF.

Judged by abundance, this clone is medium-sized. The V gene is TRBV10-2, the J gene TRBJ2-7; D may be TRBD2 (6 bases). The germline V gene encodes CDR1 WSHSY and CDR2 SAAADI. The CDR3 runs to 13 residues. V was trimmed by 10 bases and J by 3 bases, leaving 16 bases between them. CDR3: CATAGTPNYEQYF. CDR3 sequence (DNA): TGCGCCACCGCCGGGACTCCCAACTACGAGCAGTACTTC.

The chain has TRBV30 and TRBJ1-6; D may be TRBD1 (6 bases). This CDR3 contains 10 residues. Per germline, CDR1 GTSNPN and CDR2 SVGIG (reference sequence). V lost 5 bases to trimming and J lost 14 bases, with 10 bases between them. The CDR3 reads CAWEGGTLHF. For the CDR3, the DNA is TGTGCCTGGGAGGGGGGCACCCTCCACTTT.

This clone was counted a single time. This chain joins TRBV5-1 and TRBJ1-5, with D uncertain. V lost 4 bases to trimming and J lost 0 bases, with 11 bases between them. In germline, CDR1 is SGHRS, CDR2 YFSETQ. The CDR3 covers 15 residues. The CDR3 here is CASSLLGHSNQPQHF. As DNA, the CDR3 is TGCGCCAGCAGCCTATTAGGGCATAGCAATCAGCCCCAGCATTTT.

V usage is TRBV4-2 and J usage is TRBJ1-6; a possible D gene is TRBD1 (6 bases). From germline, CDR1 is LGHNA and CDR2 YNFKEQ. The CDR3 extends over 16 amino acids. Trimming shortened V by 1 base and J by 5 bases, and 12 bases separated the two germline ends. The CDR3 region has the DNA TGTGCCAGCAGCCAAGTTTTAGGGGGGAATAATTCACCCCTCCACTTT. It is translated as CASSQVLGGNNSPLHF.

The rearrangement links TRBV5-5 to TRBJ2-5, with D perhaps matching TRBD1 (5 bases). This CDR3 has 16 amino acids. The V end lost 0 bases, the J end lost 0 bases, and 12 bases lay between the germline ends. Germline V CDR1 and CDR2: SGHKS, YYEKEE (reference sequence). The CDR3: CASSLEGFTDQETQYF. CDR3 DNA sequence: TGTGCCAGCAGCTTGGAGGGGTTTACGGACCAAGAGACCCAGTACTTC. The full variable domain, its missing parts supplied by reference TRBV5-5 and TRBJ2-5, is DAGVTQSPTHLIKTRGQQVTLRCSPISGHKSVSWYQQVLGQGPQFIFQYYEKEERGRGNFPDRFSARQFPNYSSELNVNALLLGDSALYLCASSLEGFTDQETQYFGPGTRLLVL.

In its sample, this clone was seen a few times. CDR3 in DNA: TGCGCCAGCAGCTTGGCTCACTCAGGCCTCACTGAAGCTTTCTTT. It codes for CASSLAHSGLTEAFF. The chain uses TRBV5-1 and TRBJ1-1; D unclear. V lost 0 bases and J lost 4, with 13 bases in between. The germline CDR1 and CDR2 sequences are SGHRS and YFSETQ. The CDR3 runs 15 residues.

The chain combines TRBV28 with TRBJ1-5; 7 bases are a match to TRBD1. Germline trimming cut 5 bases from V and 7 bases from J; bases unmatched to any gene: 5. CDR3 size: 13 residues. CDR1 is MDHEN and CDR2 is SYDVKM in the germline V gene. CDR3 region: CASSEGARQPQHF. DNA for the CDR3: TGTGCCAGCAGTGAGGGGGCCCGCCAGCCCCAGCATTTT.

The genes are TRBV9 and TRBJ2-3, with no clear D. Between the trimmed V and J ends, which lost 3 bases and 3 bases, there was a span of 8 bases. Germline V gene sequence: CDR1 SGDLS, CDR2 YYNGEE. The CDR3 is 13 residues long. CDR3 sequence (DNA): TGTGCCAGCAGCGCCGGGCCTACAGATACGCAGTATTTT. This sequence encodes CASSAGPTDTQYF.

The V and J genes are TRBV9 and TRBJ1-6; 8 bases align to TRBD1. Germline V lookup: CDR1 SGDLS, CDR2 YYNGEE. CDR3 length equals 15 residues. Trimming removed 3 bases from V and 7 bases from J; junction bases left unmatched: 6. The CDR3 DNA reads TGTGCCAGCAGCGGGGCAGGGGGCAGAAATTCACCCCTCCACTTT. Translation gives CASSGAGGRNSPLHF. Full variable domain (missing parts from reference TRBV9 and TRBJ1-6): DSGVTQTPKHLITATGQRVTLRCSPRSGDLSVYWYQQSLDQGLQFLIQYYNGEERAKGNILERFSAQQFPDLHSELNLSSLELGDSALYFCASSGAGGRNSPLHFGNGTRLTVT.

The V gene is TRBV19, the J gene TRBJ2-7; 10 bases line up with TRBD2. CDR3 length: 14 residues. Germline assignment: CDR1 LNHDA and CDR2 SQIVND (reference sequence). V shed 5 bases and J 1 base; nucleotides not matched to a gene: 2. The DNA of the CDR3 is TGTGCCAGTAGTCAGCGGGGGGGGTCCTACGAGCAGTACTTC. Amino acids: CASSQRGGSYEQYF.

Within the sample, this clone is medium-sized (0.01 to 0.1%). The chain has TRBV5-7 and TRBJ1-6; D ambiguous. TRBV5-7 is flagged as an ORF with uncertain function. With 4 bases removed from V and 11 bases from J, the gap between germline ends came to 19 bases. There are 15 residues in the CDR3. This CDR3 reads CASSNSGRGITPLHF. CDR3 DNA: TGTGCCAGCAGCAACTCCGGGCGTGGGATCACACCCCTCCACTTT.

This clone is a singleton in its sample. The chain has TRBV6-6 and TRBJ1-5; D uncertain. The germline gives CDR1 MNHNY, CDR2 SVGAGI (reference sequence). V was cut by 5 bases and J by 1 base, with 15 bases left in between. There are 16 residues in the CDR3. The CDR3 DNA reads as TGTGCCAGCAGTCCCCTTGCTGGGGTGAGCAATCAGCCCCAGCATTTT. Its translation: CASSPLAGVSNQPQHF.